The 29 T cell receptor beta chains below were found in one sample sequenced in a study of T cell responses to AZD1222 COVID-19 vaccine (dated by TCRdb to the early 2020s). Sample time point, as interpreted from the label and publication: baseline before first vaccination. The library relied on the immunoSEQ multiplex PCR assay. Drawn from immuneACCESS, this table holds only the in-frame rearrangements with V and J called that TCRdb kept. Clones are partly lost; checked studies trace under half to an unresolved V gene and leave the rest unexplained. This sample lists 150,000 or so clones; roughly 90% were detected once. The ten largest make up 1.1% to 1.5% of the sample. The sample was peripheral blood, taken on day 0 of AZD1222 vaccination. These receptors originate from an adult in good health.

V gene TRBV11-2 combines with J gene TRBJ1-1, with D uncertain. The germline gives CDR1 SGHAT, CDR2 FQNNGV. Trimming removed 6 bases at V and 5 bases at J, with 16 bases between. The CDR3 runs 14 residues. The CDR3 DNA sequence: TGTGCCAGCAGGTGGGGTGGAACGGGTACTGAAGCTTTCTTT. Its protein product is CASRWGGTGTEAFF.

The chain links TRBV9 to TRBJ2-5, with 9 bases identical to TRBD1. CDR3 length: 15 residues. Germline CDR1 SGDLS, CDR2 YYNGEE. J was trimmed by 4 bases and V by 0 bases; bases with no gene match: 4. CDR3 region: CASSVADRGGETQYF. CDR3 bases: TGTGCCAGCAGCGTAGCAGACAGGGGGGGAGAGACCCAGTACTTC.

V usage is TRBV29-1 and J usage is TRBJ1-2; TRBD1 matches at 7 bases. The CDR3 extends over 13 amino acids. V shed 7 bases and J 8 bases; nucleotides not matched to a gene: 13. Germline CDR1 is SQVTM and CDR2 is ANQGSEA. The CDR3 is CSAGPEGTVGYTF. In nucleotides, the CDR3 is TGCAGCGCCGGACCGGAGGGGACAGTCGGCTACACCTTC.

The genes are TRBV5-4 and TRBJ2-5; a possible D gene is TRBD1 (5 bases). Germline V CDR1 and CDR2: SGHNT, YYREEE (reference sequence). The ends were cut back, 9 bases at V and 2 bases at J, with 14 bases in the middle. The length of the CDR3 is 13 residues. For the CDR3, the DNA is TGTGCCACCCTCGACAGACCACAAGAGACCCAGTACTTC. Translated, it gives CATLDRPQETQYF.

The J gene is TRBJ2-1, the V gene TRBV28; D gene unclear. CDR1 is MDHEN, CDR2 SYDVKM, per germline. Deletions cut 5 bases from V and 2 bases from J, with 10 bases between. This CDR3 spans 14 amino acids. CDR3 in amino acids: CASSPRQTYNEQFF. CDR3 nucleotide sequence: TGTGCCAGCAGTCCGCGTCAAACCTACAATGAGCAGTTCTTC.

The chain links TRBV27 to TRBJ1-6; no clear D. Trimming stripped 6 bases from V and 7 bases from J, with 13 bases between. CDR3 length: 14 amino acids. The germline V gene encodes CDR1 MNHEY and CDR2 SMNVEV (reference sequence). CDR3 residues: CASRPNTSNSPLHF. CDR3 nucleotide sequence: TGTGCCAGCAGACCCAACACCTCAAATTCACCCCTCCACTTT.

The chain carries TRBV11-2 and TRBJ1-4; tentative D call: TRBD1 (5 bases). Germline CDR1 reads SGHAT; CDR2 reads FQNNGV. CDR3 length equals 16 residues. V was clipped by 5 bases and J by 8 bases, with 21 bases between them. The CDR3 reads CASSGSPGVPREKLFF. The CDR3 DNA follows: TGTGCCAGCAGCGGCTCCCCGGGGGTCCCTAGGGAAAAACTGTTTTTT.

The chain couples TRBV11-3 to TRBJ1-2; 7 bases map to TRBD1. This CDR3 has 15 residues. J gave up 8 bases and V 2 bases, and 11 bases lay outside the gene matches. CDR1 and CDR2 (germline): SGHNT, YENEEA. CDR3 sequence: CASSLIERTGWGYTF. CDR3 DNA: TGTGCCAGCAGCTTAATAGAGAGGACAGGCTGGGGCTACACCTTC.

The V call is TRBV5-8, the J call TRBJ2-7; 13 bases map to TRBD2. This CDR3 has 16 amino acids. The ends lost 4 bases at V and 4 bases at J; junction bases unmatched: 8. Germline CDR1 reads SGHTS; CDR2 reads YDEGEE. The chain's CDR3 is CASSKGGGLAGYEQYF. The DNA of the CDR3 is TGTGCCAGCAGCAAGGGGGGGGGACTAGCGGGATACGAGCAGTACTTC.

This rearrangement joins TRBV7-9 to TRBJ2-7; D is possibly TRBD1 (5 bases). The CDR3 spans 15 residues. Between the trimmed V and J ends, which lost 7 bases and 4 bases, there was a span of 20 bases. Germline CDR1 and CDR2: SEHNR and FQNEAQ (reference sequence). As DNA, the CDR3 is TGTGCCAGCACCACATTGGTAGGAACAGGTTACGAGCAGTACTTC. It is translated as CASTTLVGTGYEQYF.

V and J are TRBV6-5 and TRBJ2-6, with no clear D. This CDR3 region has 15 residues. The V gene's germline CDR1 is MNHEY and CDR2 SVGAGI. V was trimmed by 5 bases and J by 0 bases, leaving 8 bases between them. The CDR3, as DNA: TGTGCCAGCAGTCCGACCGTCTCTGGGGCCAACGTCCTGACTTTC. This codes for CASSPTVSGANVLTF.

This clone occurred a few times. This rearrangement joins TRBV13 to TRBJ1-2; D gene unclear. CDR3 length: 17 residues. Germline V gene data show CDR1 as PRHDT and CDR2 as FYEKMQ (reference sequence). V lost 7 bases to trimming and J lost 0 bases, with 21 bases between them. The CDR3 spells CASIAASMRETNYGYTF. As DNA, the CDR3 is TGTGCCAGCATCGCAGCTTCGATGAGGGAGACTAACTATGGCTACACCTTC. The complete variable domain, with remaining parts taken from reference TRBV13 and TRBJ1-2, reads AAGVIQSPRHLIKEKRETATLKCYPIPRHDTVYWYQQGPGQDPQFLISFYEKMQSDKGSIPDRFSAQQFSDYHSELNMSSLELGDSALYFCASIAASMRETNYGYTFGSGTRLTVV.

This chain links TRBV18 with TRBJ1-4; 7 positions agree with TRBD1. The CDR3 has 14 amino acids. The germline CDR1 and CDR2 sequences are KGHSH and LQKENI. The V gene end was trimmed by 2 bases and the J gene end by 5 bases; junction bases not matched to a gene: 2. CDR3 coding DNA: TGTGCCAGCTCACCAGGGACAGTCAATGAAAAACTGTTTTTT. Protein: CASSPGTVNEKLFF.

This clone was found a few times. The chain couples TRBV20-1 to TRBJ2-2; D might be TRBD2 (6 bases). The germline V gene has CDR1 DFQATT and CDR2 SNEGSKA (reference sequence). V was shortened by 3 bases and J by 3 bases, with 14 bases between the two germline ends. This CDR3 spans 15 amino acids. CDR3: CSASVTGGDTGELFF. The CDR3 DNA sequence: TGCAGTGCTAGTGTGACCGGGGGAGACACCGGGGAGCTGTTTTTT.

The chain links TRBV3-1 (or the pseudogene TRBV3-2) to TRBJ1-2; the match to TRBD1 covers 10 bases. The CDR3 contains 14 residues. Per germline, CDR1 LGHDT and CDR2 YNNKEL (reference sequence). Losses at the gene ends were 2 bases for V and 9 bases for J; bases not matched to a gene: 6. The CDR3 here is CASSQRGTGASYTF. The CDR3 nucleotides read TGTGCCAGCAGCCAACGGGGGACAGGGGCGAGCTACACCTTC.

V gene TRBV12-5 combines with J gene TRBJ2-5; 10 bases match TRBD2. The CDR3 totals 16 residues. Germline CDR1 reads LGHNT; CDR2 reads FRNRAP. V lost 7 bases, J lost 0 bases, and 8 bases stayed unmatched. CDR3 region: CASALVLAGHQETQYF. The CDR3 DNA reads TGTGCTAGTGCCCTTGTACTAGCGGGACACCAAGAGACCCAGTACTTC.

The chain couples TRBV5-4 to TRBJ2-3; 8 nucleotides align to TRBD2. Trimming removed 1 base from V and 5 bases from J; junction bases left unmatched: 6. Germline V gene sequence: CDR1 SGHNT, CDR2 YYREEE (reference sequence). The CDR3 consists of 15 residues. The CDR3 nucleotides read TGTGCCAGCAGCTTGCGGGGGGGGCCAGGAGATACGCAGTATTTT. Its translation: CASSLRGGPGDTQYF.

The chain has TRBV5-4 and TRBJ1-1; D is unclear. The V end was cut by 4 bases, the J end by 0 bases, with 10 bases between. CDR1 and CDR2 (germline): SGHNT, YYREEE (reference sequence). This CDR3 comprises 14 residues. The chain's CDR3 is CASSGNRMNTEAFF. The CDR3 nucleotides read TGTGCCAGCAGCGGAAACAGAATGAACACTGAAGCTTTCTTT.

The V and J genes are TRBV10-3 and TRBJ1-5; D is possibly TRBD1 (6 bases). The CDR3 totals 14 residues. Germline assignment: CDR1 ENHRY and CDR2 SYGVKD. Trimming left V 8 bases short and J 1 base short, with 12 bases between. CDR3 residues: CAISRGESNQPQHF. The CDR3, as DNA: TGTGCCATCTCGAGGGGGGAGAGCAATCAGCCCCAGCATTTT.

In its sample, this clone was seen a few times. The chain joins TRBV6-4 to TRBJ2-3; 12 bases match TRBD2. The germline gives CDR1 MRHNA, CDR2 SNTAGT. Unmatched junction bases numbered 3, after V lost 3 bases and J lost 2 bases. This CDR3 comprises 16 residues. The chain's CDR3 is CASSETSGGHTDTQYF. The CDR3, as DNA: TGTGCCAGCAGTGAAACTAGCGGGGGGCACACAGATACGCAGTATTTT.

This clone was observed a single time. The chain has TRBV11-3 and TRBJ1-1; 7 positions agree with TRBD1. This CDR3 has 12 amino acids. Germline lookup yields CDR1 SGHNT and CDR2 YENEEA. V trimming: 2 bases; J trimming: 11 bases; junction bases outside the gene matches: 5. The CDR3 nucleotides are TGTGCCAGCAGCTTATCGGGACAGAGCGCTTTCTTT. Amino acids: CASSLSGQSAFF.

The chain employs TRBV10-3 and TRBJ1-1, with 7 bases matching TRBD1. Germline V gene data show CDR1 as ENHRY and CDR2 as SYGVKD. The J segment lost 1 base and the V segment lost 2 bases, leaving 10 bases of the junction unmatched. CDR3 size: 17 residues. The CDR3: CAISEELGRGPNTEAFF. As DNA, the CDR3 is TGTGCCATCAGTGAGGAACTGGGGAGGGGGCCGAACACTGAAGCTTTCTTT.

The chain uses TRBV30 and TRBJ1-1, with 12 bases identical to TRBD1. J gave up 6 bases and V 5 bases, and 1 base lay outside the gene matches. This CDR3 has 12 amino acids. Germline CDR1 and CDR2: GTSNPN and SVGIG (reference sequence). The CDR3 bases are TGTGCCTGGGGGACAGGGGGCTCTGAAGCTTTCTTT. Translating gives CAWGTGGSEAFF. Full variable domain (missing parts from reference TRBV30 and TRBJ1-1): SQTIHQWPATLVQPVGSPLSLECTVEGTSNPNLYWYRQAAGRGLQLLFYSVGIGQISSEVPQNLSASRPQDRQFILSSKKLLLSDSGFYLCAWGTGGSEAFFGQGTRLTVV.

The chain is built from TRBV30 and TRBJ1-3; D remains ambiguous. This CDR3 has 14 residues. From germline, CDR1 is GTSNPN and CDR2 SVGIG (reference sequence). Between the trimmed V and J ends, which lost 3 bases and 0 bases, there was a span of 9 bases. The CDR3 region has the DNA TGTGCCTGGAGCAGAGAAATCTCTGGAAACACCATATATTTT. Its translation is CAWSREISGNTIYF.

Here the CDR3 reads CASTVNYGYTF. DNA for the CDR3: TGTGCCAGCACCGTTAACTATGGCTACACCTTC. V gene TRBV7-2 combines with J gene TRBJ1-2; D uncertain. The CDR3 runs to 11 residues. Germline values: CDR1 SGHTA, CDR2 FQGNSA. Trimming stripped 7 bases from V and 1 base from J, with 4 bases between.

This chain links TRBV29-1 with TRBJ2-3; D gene unclear. The CDR3 runs 17 residues. Germline CDR1 is SQVTM and CDR2 is ANQGSEA. V shed 2 bases and J shed 0 bases, with 18 bases lying between them. This CDR3 is CSVESDGRITSTDTQYF. The CDR3 region has the DNA TGCAGCGTTGAATCGGATGGCAGGATAACTAGCACAGATACGCAGTATTTT.

This clone was picked up one time. The V call is TRBV3-1 (or the pseudogene TRBV3-2), the J call TRBJ1-6, with D unresolved. Germline assignment: CDR1 LGHDT and CDR2 YNNKEL (reference sequence). Trimming stripped 0 bases from V and 7 bases from J, with 4 bases between. The CDR3 is 13 amino acids. In DNA form, the CDR3 reads TGTGCCAGCAGCCAAGATTGGAATTCACCCCTCCACTTT. Protein product: CASSQDWNSPLHF.

The rearrangement joins TRBV6-5 to TRBJ1-5; TRBD1 matches at 8 bases. Germline V gene sequence: CDR1 MNHEY, CDR2 SVGAGI. This CDR3 is built from 15 residues. V was clipped by 7 bases and J by 7 bases; unmatched bases: 12. CDR3: CASTLVQTGGQPQHF. Here the CDR3 DNA reads TGTGCCAGCACCTTGGTACAAACAGGGGGGCAGCCCCAGCATTTT.

V is TRBV5-4 and J is TRBJ2-4; D gene uncertain. The V end lost 4 bases, the J end lost 6 bases, and 14 bases lay between the germline ends. The germline V gene encodes CDR1 SGHNT and CDR2 YYREEE (reference sequence). This CDR3 region has 14 residues. The CDR3 loop reads CASSRAEVGNIQYF. CDR3 DNA sequence: TGTGCCAGCAGCAGGGCGGAAGTGGGAAACATTCAGTACTTC.